These 30 T cell receptor beta chains originate from one sample sequenced in a study of T-cell memory formation after mild COVID-19. TCRdb redid the calling of the 5' RACE reads with MiXCR, one entry per CDR3 protein. This table holds 250,000 to 350,000 distinct CDR3 sequences, roughly a fifth found once. Sequences were obtained from PBMCs or a T cell subset sorted from them (not recorded which). These receptors originate from a man younger than 35 who had mild COVID-19 (a few samples of this study predate the infection). Cell type and time point are not known.

This clonotype was seen once. The chain employs TRBV3-1 and TRBJ2-3; D is uncertain. Germline V gene sequence: CDR1 LGHDT, CDR2 YNNKEL (reference sequence). V was cut by 2 bases and J by 4 bases, with 13 bases left in between. CDR3 length equals 15 residues. CDR3 nucleotide sequence: TGTGCCAGCAGCCAAACGCCACCCTGGGCAGATACGCAGTATTTT. As protein: CASSQTPPWADTQYF.

For the CDR3, the DNA is TGTGCCACCAGTGCCAGGGGCGGAAGGGGCAATGAGCAGTTCTTC. Its protein is CATSARGGRGNEQFF. V usage is TRBV24-1 and J usage is TRBJ2-1; possible D gene TRBD1, 6 bases. Per the germline V gene, CDR1 is KGHDR and CDR2 is SFDVKD. V gave up 5 bases and J gave up 6 bases, with 16 bases separating them. The CDR3 is 15 amino acids.

The rearrangement uses TRBV2 and TRBJ1-5, with D maybe TRBD1 (5 bases). Trimming shortened V by 8 bases and J by 4 bases, and 18 bases separated the two germline ends. CDR3 length equals 15 residues. Per germline, CDR1 SNHLY and CDR2 FYNNEI. The CDR3 is CASGQRDAWNQPQHF. The CDR3 nucleotides read TGTGCCAGCGGTCAACGGGACGCCTGGAATCAGCCCCAGCATTTT.

In this sample, this clonotype turned up a few times. The V and J genes are TRBV10-3 and TRBJ2-6; D is undetermined. The CDR3 covers 16 residues. Trimming shortened V by 4 bases and J by 3 bases, and 13 bases separated the two germline ends. Germline V gene lookup returns CDR1 ENHRY and CDR2 SYGVKD. The chain's CDR3 is CAISGTKGLGANVLTF. The DNA for the CDR3 is TGTGCCATCAGTGGTACGAAAGGGCTTGGGGCCAACGTCCTGACTTTC.

The chain carries TRBV24-1 and TRBJ2-2; D unresolved. CDR1 KGHDR and CDR2 SFDVKD come from the germline V gene. Trimming stripped 1 base from V and 1 base from J, with 3 bases between. The CDR3 totals 14 residues. The CDR3 spells CATSDLLNTGELFF. In DNA form, the CDR3 reads TGTGCCACCAGTGATTTATTGAACACCGGGGAGCTGTTTTTT.

The chain couples TRBV7-2 to TRBJ2-5; tentatively, D is TRBD1 (5 bases). The V end was cut by 2 bases, the J end by 5 bases, with 18 bases between. There are 16 residues in the CDR3. Germline assignment: CDR1 SGHTA and CDR2 FQGNSA. In nucleotides, the CDR3 is TGTGCCAGCAGCTTAAATTCAGGGCGAGATGGGGAGACCCAGTACTTC. This codes for CASSLNSGRDGETQYF. The entire variable domain, with the rest obtained from reference TRBV7-2 and TRBJ2-5, is as follows: GAGVSQSPSNKVTEKGKDVELRCDPISGHTALYWYRQSLGQGLEFLIYFQGNSAPDKSGLPSDRFSAERTGGSVSTLTIQRTQQEDSAVYLCASSLNSGRDGETQYFGPGTRLLVL.

This clonotype was detected a few times. The CDR3 DNA follows: TGTGCCACCAGTGGGGGGCCGGGGACACTCTCCTACGAGCAGTACTTC. Its translation is CATSGGPGTLSYEQYF. The chain uses TRBV24-1 and TRBJ2-7; perhaps TRBD1 as D (6 bases). The germline CDR1 and CDR2 sequences are KGHDR and SFDVKD. V lost 5 bases, J lost 0 bases, and 16 bases lay in between. The CDR3 contains 16 residues.

V and J are TRBV7-3 and TRBJ2-5, with 13 bases lining up with TRBD2. V lost 5 bases and J lost 5; bases outside the gene matches: 8. This CDR3 has 16 residues. Germline V lookup: CDR1 SGHTA, CDR2 FQGTGA. CDR3 sequence (DNA): TGTGCCAGCAGCCAGCTACTAGCGGGGGGGCGTGAGACCCAGTACTTC. This gives the protein CASSQLLAGGRETQYF.

The chain recombines TRBV28 with TRBJ2-5, with 10 nucleotides matching TRBD1. The germline V gene has CDR1 MDHEN and CDR2 SYDVKM. Losses at the gene ends were 5 bases for V and 5 bases for J; bases not matched to a gene: 11. CDR3 length: 16 amino acids. The CDR3 nucleotides read TGTGCCAGCAGTCCACTCCGACAGGGGGCGGTGGAGACCCAGTACTTC. Protein sequence: CASSPLRQGAVETQYF.

As concerns this clonotype: An end of the junction differs from the germline gene, which may be a read error. The gene calls are TRBV7-9 and TRBJ2-2, with TRBD2 as a possible D gene (5 bases). Germline values: CDR1 SEHNR, CDR2 FQNEAQ (reference sequence). This CDR3 is 14 amino acids long. The CDR3 sequence is CASSAGVYTGELSF. The CDR3 DNA is TGTGCCAGCAGCGCGGGTGTTTACACCGGGGAGCTGTCTTTT.

This clonotype was recorded a few times. CDR3 bases: TGTGCCATCAGGACTAATGAGATGAACACTGAAGCTTTCTTT. Translating gives CAIRTNEMNTEAFF. The chain has TRBV10-3 and TRBJ1-1, with no clear D. The V gene lost 6 bases and the J gene lost 0 bases, with 11 bases spanning the gap. Germline CDR1 and CDR2: ENHRY and SYGVKD. This CDR3 is built from 14 residues.

The chain links TRBV11-1 to TRBJ2-1, with 8 positions matching TRBD2. The CDR3 contains 16 residues. The germline CDR1 and CDR2 sequences are SGHAT and FQDESV (reference sequence). V was clipped by 5 bases and J by 5 bases; unmatched bases: 11. CDR3: CASSRAPGLVDNEQFF. CDR3 nucleotide sequence: TGTGCCAGCAGCCGGGCCCCGGGACTAGTAGACAATGAGCAGTTCTTC.

V gene TRBV29-1 combines with J gene TRBJ2-3, with 10 bases that match TRBD1. The CDR3 covers 14 residues. Trimming at V came to 8 bases and at J to 1 base, leaving 6 bases not matched to a gene. Per the germline V gene, CDR1 is SQVTM and CDR2 is ANQGSEA. The CDR3 region has the DNA TGCAGCACCCGACAGGGGGCCCGCACAGATACGCAGTATTTT. Translating gives CSTRQGARTDTQYF.

This clonotype was found a few times. The gene calls are TRBV10-3 and TRBJ1-4, with D possibly TRBD1 on 6 matching bases. Germline V gene data show CDR1 as ENHRY and CDR2 as SYGVKD. The CDR3 contains 12 residues. The V end was cut by 9 bases, the J end by 3 bases, with 8 bases between. CDR3 sequence reads: CAIQGSNEKLFF. The CDR3 DNA follows: TGTGCCATTCAGGGGTCTAATGAAAAACTGTTTTTT.

The chain joins TRBV4-3 to TRBJ2-7, with 9 nucleotides matching TRBD1. The CDR3 is 14 residues long. Germline V CDR1 and CDR2: LGHNA, YSLEER. With 0 bases clipped from V and 4 bases from J, the junction kept 1 base outside the gene matches. The CDR3 DNA is TGCGCCAGCAGCCAAGAGGGGACAGGGTACGAGCAGTACTTC. Translated: CASSQEGTGYEQYF.

This clonotype was observed a few times. The chain carries TRBV6-5 and TRBJ2-3; the match to TRBD1 covers 7 bases. V shed 7 bases, J shed 1 base, and the junction held 17 bases outside the gene matches. CDR3 length: 18 residues. Per the germline V gene, CDR1 is MNHEY and CDR2 is SVGAGI. The CDR3 DNA follows: TGTGCCAGCACCCACCTTCTCCCGAGGGGGCTCGGCACAGATACGCAGTATTTT. Residues: CASTHLLPRGLGTDTQYF.

The V and J genes are TRBV6-5 and TRBJ1-2, with D uncertain. This CDR3 is 12 amino acids long. Germline V CDR1 and CDR2: MNHEY, SVGAGI. Trimming removed 10 bases at V and 0 bases at J, with 9 bases between. The CDR3 bases are TGTGCCACTGGTCGGGCTAACTATGGCTACACCTTC. It is translated as CATGRANYGYTF.

The chain combines TRBV7-3 with TRBJ2-5; D unresolved. V was trimmed by 5 bases and J by 4 bases, leaving 14 bases between them. The CDR3 loop spans 14 amino acids. CDR1 is SGHTA and CDR2 is FQGTGA in the germline V gene. Here the CDR3 reads CASSRNGLGETQYF. The CDR3 DNA reads TGTGCCAGCAGCCGCAATGGGCTGGGAGAGACCCAGTACTTC.

The V and J genes are TRBV29-1 and TRBJ2-2; the D gene is possibly TRBD1 (6 bases). Trimming stripped 7 bases from V and 4 bases from J, with 13 bases between. Germline lookup yields CDR1 SQVTM and CDR2 ANQGSEA. This CDR3 is 13 amino acids long. DNA of the CDR3: TGCAGCGGGCTGGGGACATTCACCGGGGAGCTGTTTTTT. It encodes CSGLGTFTGELFF.

The V gene is TRBV5-8, the J gene TRBJ2-1; 8 nucleotides line up with TRBD1. CDR1 and CDR2 (germline): SGHTS, YDEGEE. Trimming took 3 bases from V and 6 from J; bases not matched to a gene: 5. The CDR3 runs to 14 residues. The DNA for the CDR3 is TGTGCCAGCAGCTCCCGGGACAGGTTCAATGAGCAGTTCTTC. Its protein is CASSSRDRFNEQFF. The full variable domain, completed using reference TRBV5-8 and TRBJ2-1, is EAGVTQSPTHLIKTRGQQATLRCSPISGHTSVYWYQQALGLGLQFLLWYDEGEERNRGNFPPRFSGRQFPNYSSELNVNALELEDSALYLCASSSRDRFNEQFFGPGTRLTVL.

The table lists this clonotype with a few counts. V and J are TRBV4-1 and TRBJ1-2; 9 bases fit TRBD1. Germline CDR1 reads MGHRA; CDR2 reads YSYEKL. The length of the CDR3 is 16 residues. The ends lost 1 base at V and 4 bases at J; junction bases unmatched: 7. CDR3 protein: CASSQAGTGFIYGYTF. The CDR3 coding sequence is TGCGCCAGCAGCCAAGCCGGGACAGGGTTCATCTATGGCTACACCTTC.

A few counts support this clonotype. The chain recombines TRBV20-1 with TRBJ1-1; D uncertain. CDR3 length: 11 amino acids. Looked up from germline, CDR1 is DFQATT and CDR2 is SNEGSKA (reference sequence). Trimming pared 7 bases from V and 1 base from J, leaving 7 bases between. DNA of the CDR3: TGCAGTGTGGAAGGGAACACTGAAGCTTTCTTT. Protein: CSVEGNTEAFF.

The V and J genes are TRBV19 and TRBJ2-3; D perhaps matches TRBD1 (6 bases). Trimming removed 6 bases from V and 6 bases from J, with 25 bases in between. This CDR3 contains 17 residues. CDR1 is LNHDA and CDR2 is SQIVND in the germline V gene (reference sequence). The CDR3 reads CASSLPPGTTSVDTQYF. CDR3 DNA sequence: TGTGCCAGTAGCCTACCTCCCGGGACAACATCTGTGGATACGCAGTATTTT.

The genes are TRBV20-1 and TRBJ2-7; 7 nucleotides match TRBD2. V was clipped by 5 bases and J by 0 bases; unmatched bases: 10. The CDR3 is 15 residues long. Germline CDR1 DFQATT, CDR2 SNEGSKA (reference sequence). The CDR3 sequence: CSAAPSGGDSYEQYF. For the CDR3, the DNA is TGCAGTGCTGCCCCTAGCGGAGGTGACTCCTACGAGCAGTACTTC.

In its sample, this clonotype was seen a few times. The chain has TRBV7-9 and TRBJ2-5; 7 bases are shared with TRBD2. V trimming: 4 bases; J trimming: 5 bases; junction bases outside the gene matches: 13. The CDR3 covers 16 residues. Germline values: CDR1 SEHNR, CDR2 FQNEAQ (reference sequence). Written as DNA, the CDR3 is TGTGCCAGCAGCTGGCCGAGCGGGGCCTTCTCGGAGACCCAGTACTTC. Translating gives CASSWPSGAFSETQYF.

Ten or more counts support this clonotype. V usage is TRBV7-9 and J usage is TRBJ2-5, with TRBD2 matching over 11 bases. This CDR3 contains 15 residues. CDR1 and CDR2 from the germline V gene are SEHNR and FQNEAQ (reference sequence). V lost 2 bases to trimming and J lost 4 bases; unmatched junction nucleotides: 3. CDR3 DNA: TGTGCCAGCAGCTTACTAGCGGGGGGTGGAGAGACCCAGTACTTC. Its translation: CASSLLAGGGETQYF.

The chain uses TRBV5-1 and TRBJ2-7; TRBD2 is a possible D gene (6 bases). This CDR3 has 14 residues. Trimming shortened V by 4 bases and J by 6 bases, and 17 bases separated the two germline ends. Per germline, CDR1 SGHRS and CDR2 YFSETQ. CDR3 protein: CASSPEGFSPEQYV. The CDR3 DNA sequence: TGCGCCAGCAGCCCGGAGGGGTTTAGTCCCGAGCAGTACGTC.

This rearrangement joins TRBV29-1 to TRBJ2-3; perhaps TRBD1 as D (5 bases). The CDR3 covers 16 residues. The V and J ends lost 1 base and 3 bases respectively, with 17 bases between them. The germline CDR1 and CDR2 sequences are SQVTM and ANQGSEA. CDR3 in amino acids: CSVEGYRGAMTDTQYF. CDR3 nucleotide sequence: TGCAGCGTTGAAGGGTATCGTGGGGCCATGACAGATACGCAGTATTTT.

This clonotype showed up just a few times. This chain uses TRBV10-3 with TRBJ2-1; D remains unclear. V gave up 10 bases and J gave up 7 bases, with 17 bases separating them. This CDR3 spans 13 amino acids. Germline V gene lookup returns CDR1 ENHRY and CDR2 SYGVKD. The CDR3 is CATAESIGNEQFF. CDR3 bases: TGTGCCACCGCAGAGTCTATTGGAAATGAGCAGTTCTTC.

This chain joins TRBV18 and TRBJ2-7; D might be TRBD1 (5 bases). The CDR3 sequence is 13 residues long. Germline CDR1 KGHSH, CDR2 LQKENI. Trimming stripped 6 bases from V and 7 bases from J, with 16 bases between. In DNA, the CDR3 is TGTGCCAGCTCCCCCCAGGGATATGAAGAGCAGTACTTC. Translated, it gives CASSPQGYEEQYF.